The 12 T cell receptor beta chains below all came from one sample that was sequenced in a study of T cell responses to AZD1222 COVID-19 vaccine. Sequenced by immunoSEQ multiplex PCR; TCRdb stores in-frame clones only, minus some. The repertoire has under 95,000 clones, 88% of them found once; the top ten carry about 16%. The specimen comprised peripheral blood, sampled on day 0 of AZD1222 vaccination. All receptors derive from an adult in good health.

The V and J genes are TRBV12-3 or TRBV12-4 and TRBJ1-5; TRBD1 aligns across 8 bases. The CDR3 has 13 amino acids. J lost 6 bases, V lost 3 bases, and 1 base had no gene match. CDR3 nucleotide sequence: TGTGCCAGCAGTTTTGACAGGGGTCAGCCCCAGCATTTT. The encoded protein is CASSFDRGQPQHF.

The V and J genes are TRBV11-2 and TRBJ2-7, with TRBD1 matching over 7 bases. Trimming removed 3 bases from V and 7 bases from J; junction bases left unmatched: 12. The CDR3 contains 15 residues. In germline, CDR1 is SGHAT, CDR2 FQNNGV. The CDR3 loop is CASSLGDRDGWEQYF. The CDR3 DNA sequence: TGTGCCAGCAGCTTGGGGGACAGAGATGGTTGGGAGCAGTACTTC.

The chain combines TRBV18 with TRBJ1-6; a possible D gene is TRBD1 (5 bases). Trimming took 4 bases from V and 5 from J, leaving 9 bases between them. Germline V gene data show CDR1 as KGHSH and CDR2 as LQKENI. The CDR3 consists of 14 residues. The CDR3 reads CASSRRENNSPLHF. CDR3 DNA: TGTGCCAGCTCACGCAGGGAGAATAATTCACCCCTCCACTTT.

V is TRBV19 and J is TRBJ1-2; D perhaps matches TRBD1 (6 bases). V was trimmed by 10 bases and J by 4 bases, leaving 25 bases between them. The CDR3 loop spans 16 amino acids. Germline values: CDR1 LNHDA, CDR2 SQIVND (reference sequence). The CDR3 protein is CAIMGAGEGFAYGYTF. CDR3 DNA sequence: TGTGCCATTATGGGGGCAGGGGAGGGATTTGCCTATGGCTACACCTTC.

The CDR3 spells CASSSLQRIGSPLHF. The CDR3 bases are TGTGCCAGTAGCTCCCTTCAGAGGATCGGATCACCCCTCCACTTT. V usage is TRBV19 and J usage is TRBJ1-6, with unresolved D. This CDR3 spans 15 amino acids. From germline, CDR1 is LNHDA and CDR2 SQIVND (reference sequence). V was trimmed by 6 bases and J by 10 bases, leaving 19 bases between them.

The V and J genes are TRBV5-1 and TRBJ2-5; D call uncertain. The CDR3 length is 14 residues. From germline, CDR1 is SGHRS and CDR2 YFSETQ. The V end lost 1 base, the J end lost 0 bases, and 7 bases lay between the germline ends. CDR3 nucleotides: TGCGCCAGCAGCTTGTGGGCACACCAAGAGACCCAGTACTTC. Protein: CASSLWAHQETQYF.

The V and J genes are TRBV18 and TRBJ1-4, with 8 positions matching TRBD1. CDR1 is KGHSH, CDR2 LQKENI, per germline. The junction had 14 bases not matched to a gene; V was cut back by 3 bases and J by 5 bases. The CDR3 covers 18 residues. CDR3 sequence: CASSPTYGDRYNNEKLFF. CDR3 nucleotide sequence: TGTGCCAGCTCACCTACTTATGGGGACAGGTACAACAATGAAAAACTGTTTTTT.

The sample holds a few counts of this clone. CDR3: CASTWDATGEKLFF. The CDR3, as DNA: TGCGCCAGCACCTGGGACGCCACAGGGGAAAAACTGTTTTTT. The V gene is TRBV5-1, the J gene TRBJ1-4, with D perhaps TRBD1 (6 bases). Germline-derived CDR1 and CDR2 are SGHRS and YFSETQ. The ends were cut back, 6 bases at V and 8 bases at J, with 17 bases in the middle. This CDR3 contains 14 residues.

Notes on this clone: The same CDR3 can be traced to other DNA sequences in this sample. The CDR3 DNA sequence: TGTGCCAGTAGTATAGGGCAGGGCTCCTACGAGCAGTACTTC. It encodes CASSIGQGSYEQYF. The chain has TRBV19 and TRBJ2-7; a possible D gene is TRBD1 (5 bases). The germline V and J ends were trimmed by 1 base and 0 bases, with 7 bases remaining between them. Germline lookup yields CDR1 LNHDA and CDR2 SQIVND (reference sequence). The CDR3 sequence is 14 residues long.

The chain carries TRBV18 and TRBJ2-7; TRBD1 is a possible D gene (6 bases). Trimming took off 1 base at V and 6 bases at J, with 13 bases between the two ends. The CDR3 is made up of 14 amino acids. Per the germline V gene, CDR1 is KGHSH and CDR2 is LQKENI. CDR3 amino acids: CASSPRTALSEQYF. The CDR3 nucleotides are TGTGCCAGCTCACCACGGACAGCCCTAAGCGAGCAGTACTTC.

The chain joins TRBV19 to TRBJ1-6; TRBD1 aligns across 9 bases. The germline CDR1 and CDR2 sequences are LNHDA and SQIVND (reference sequence). The V and J ends lost 5 bases and 8 bases, in that order; junction bases with no gene match: 10. The CDR3 sequence is 16 residues long. CDR3 in DNA: TGTGCCAGTAGTCCGATACAGGGGGCCCGCGATTCACCCCTCCACTTT. Amino acid sequence: CASSPIQGARDSPLHF.

The rearrangement links TRBV3-1 (or the pseudogene TRBV3-2) to TRBJ2-7; 8 bases fit TRBD1. Germline loops: CDR1 LGHDT, CDR2 YNNKEL (reference sequence). After removal of 6 bases from V and 1 base from J, the junction contained 5 bases not matched to a gene. This CDR3 contains 14 residues. The CDR3 DNA follows: TGTGCCAGCAGTTGGACAGGGAATTCCTACGAGCAGTACTTC. This gives the protein CASSWTGNSYEQYF.